The present T cell receptor (beta chain) was sequenced within a study of T cells in Graves' hyperthyroidism and ophthalmopathy. Study findings and constraints: Blood also held most thyroid clonotypes expanded beyond 0.001.

Amplified regions were TCR beta CDR3 sequences from RNA transcripts. The HTBI primer set was used in a first-round RT-PCR of the TCR CDR3. TCRdb recomputed calls from the multiplex PCR reads with MiXCR, one row per CDR3 protein. The profile covers a few hundred thousand distinct CDR3 sequences, with around 18% appearing a single time and 15% taken by the ten largest. Cells are PBMCs isolated from roughly 10 ml of fresh blood. This clonotype was seen only a few times. Its antigen remains unidentified. What was sequenced was blood. The TCR originated in a woman aged 40 to 50 with Graves' ophthalmopathy.

CDR3 in amino acids: CASSVLAGGSQETQYF. The DNA for the CDR3 is TGTGCCAGCAGTGTACTAGCGGGAGGGTCCCAAGAGACCCAGTACTTC. The chain is built from TRBV6-5 and TRBJ2-5; 13 positions agree with TRBD2. Trimming cost V 5 bases and J 1 base; bases outside gene matches: 4. This CDR3 region has 16 residues. Germline V CDR1 and CDR2: MNHEY, SVGAGI.